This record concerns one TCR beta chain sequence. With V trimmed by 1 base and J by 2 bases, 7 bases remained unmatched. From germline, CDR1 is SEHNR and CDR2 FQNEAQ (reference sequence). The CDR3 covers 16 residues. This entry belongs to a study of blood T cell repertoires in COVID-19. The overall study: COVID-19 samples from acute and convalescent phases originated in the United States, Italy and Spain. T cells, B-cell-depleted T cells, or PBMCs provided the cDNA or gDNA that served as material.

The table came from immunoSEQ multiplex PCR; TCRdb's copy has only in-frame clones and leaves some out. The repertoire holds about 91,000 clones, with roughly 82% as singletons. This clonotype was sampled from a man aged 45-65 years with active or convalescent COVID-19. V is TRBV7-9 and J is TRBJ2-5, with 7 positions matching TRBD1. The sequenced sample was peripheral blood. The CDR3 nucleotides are TGTGCCAGCAGCTTAGACCGGCCAGGGGGTCAAGAGACCCAGTACTTC. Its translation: CASSLDRPGGQETQYF.